Listed here are 32 T cell receptor beta chains from one sample, sequenced in a study of vaccination and CD4 T cells after COVID-19. Their cognate antigens are unknown. The treatment: approximately 9-day PBMC culture with coronavirus spike peptide pools or control peptides (ViraFEST assay). The collection of CD4+ T cells from the unexposed donor took place before the COVID-19 pandemic (2011-2018). Sequencing of cultured CD4+ T cell DNA used the Oncomine TCR Beta short-read assay. From the PCR reads, TCRdb called clonotypes with MiXCR, one entry per CDR3 protein. Of under 8,500 distinct CDR3 sequences in the sample, more than 45% are singletons; the top ten hold 35% to 45%. Source material: CD4+ T cells from blood, cultured in vitro. These receptor sequences come from a human donor in good health.

J is TRBJ2-3 and V is TRBV7-9, with D perhaps matching TRBD2 (5 bases). Germline V gene data show CDR1 as SEHNR and CDR2 as FQNEAQ (reference sequence). Trimming removed 5 bases from V and 2 bases from J, with 26 bases in between. CDR3 length: 19 residues. CDR3 loop: CASSDTQRAHDYHTDTQYF. As DNA, the CDR3 is TGTGCCAGCAGCGACACTCAGAGGGCCCACGACTATCACACAGATACGCAGTATTTT.

V is TRBV7-2 and J is TRBJ2-5; D is possibly TRBD2 (6 bases). This CDR3 region has 16 residues. The germline V gene encodes CDR1 SGHTA and CDR2 FQGNSA. V shed 5 bases and J shed 2 bases, with 18 bases lying between them. The CDR3 spells CASSPPRAGTQETQYF. The CDR3 nucleotides read TGTGCCAGCAGCCCCCCGAGGGCCGGGACTCAAGAGACCCAGTACTTC.

The chain carries TRBV27 and TRBJ2-7; a weak D match, TRBD1 (5 bases). V was trimmed by 3 bases and J by 2 bases, leaving 11 bases between them. Germline V lookup: CDR1 MNHEY, CDR2 SMNVEV (reference sequence). This CDR3 comprises 14 residues. The chain's CDR3 is CASSLYRFTYEQYF. In nucleotides, the CDR3 is TGTGCCAGCAGTTTGTACAGGTTCACCTACGAGCAGTACTTC.

The chain uses TRBV2 and TRBJ2-6, with 7 bases aligning to TRBD2. V lost 2 bases, J lost 0 bases, and 10 bases stayed unmatched. The CDR3 is 19 amino acids. CDR1 SNHLY and CDR2 FYNNEI come from the germline V gene. DNA of the CDR3: TGTGCCAGCAGTGAAAGTATCGGGGGGAAAGACTCTGGGGCCAACGTCCTGACTTTC. Translated, it gives CASSESIGGKDSGANVLTF.

This clonotype appeared a few times. The junction departs from the called germline gene at one end, perhaps through a read error. This rearrangement joins TRBV7-9 to TRBJ2-3; TRBD2 matches at 13 bases. Germline V lookup: CDR1 SEHNR, CDR2 FQNEAQ (reference sequence). This CDR3 contains 12 residues. CDR3 protein: CASSSGTSGAVF. Here the CDR3 DNA reads TGTGCCAGCAGCTCCGGGACTAGCGGGGCCGTCTTT.

The rearrangement joins TRBV7-2 to TRBJ2-7; 9 nucleotides line up with TRBD1. In germline, CDR1 is SGHTA, CDR2 FQGNSA. This CDR3 comprises 14 residues. J gave up 7 bases and V 5 bases, and 9 bases lay outside the gene matches. The CDR3 DNA follows: TGTGCCAGCAGCGTATACAGGGGGCAGGGAGAGCAGTACTTC. Translation: CASSVYRGQGEQYF. Full variable domain (remainder filled in from reference TRBV7-2 and TRBJ2-7): GAGVSQSPSNKVTEKGKDVELRCDPISGHTALYWYRQSLGQGLEFLIYFQGNSAPDKSGLPSDRFSAERTGGSVSTLTIQRTQQEDSAVYLCASSVYRGQGEQYFGPGTRLTVT.

The J gene is TRBJ1-2, the V gene TRBV3-1, with 9 bases aligning to TRBD1. The germline V gene has CDR1 LGHDT and CDR2 YNNKEL (reference sequence). V was clipped by 4 bases and J by 2 bases; unmatched bases: 2. CDR3 size: 14 residues. In DNA, the CDR3 is TGTGCCAGCAGCCTTGGGACAGGGAACTATGGCTACACCTTC. Its protein is CASSLGTGNYGYTF.

This rearrangement joins TRBV10-3 to TRBJ2-3; no definite D call. The V gene's germline CDR1 is ENHRY and CDR2 SYGVKD. The CDR3 spans 14 residues. V was cut by 6 bases and J by 2 bases, with 12 bases left in between. Written as DNA, the CDR3 is TGTGCCATCAGGTGGACGGAACTCACAGATACGCAGTATTTT. It encodes CAIRWTELTDTQYF.

This chain connects TRBV7-2 to TRBJ2-7; D gene uncertain. The CDR3 consists of 13 residues. Germline-derived CDR1 and CDR2 are SGHTA and FQGNSA. V gave up 2 bases and J gave up 6 bases, with 11 bases separating them. The CDR3 DNA reads as TGTGCCAGCAGCTTATTACCCCGCCGCGAGCAGTACTTC. Its protein product is CASSLLPRREQYF.

The chain combines TRBV7-2 with TRBJ2-7; a possible D gene is TRBD1 (6 bases). The germline V and J ends were trimmed by 5 bases and 5 bases, with 13 bases remaining between them. Germline CDR1 is SGHTA and CDR2 is FQGNSA. The CDR3 length is 13 residues. The CDR3 spells CASSTQGSDEQYF. DNA for the CDR3: TGTGCCAGCAGCACACAGGGATCGGACGAGCAGTACTTC.

This clonotype was seen only a few times. The junction differs from germline at one of its ends, possibly a read error. The genes are TRBV4-1 and TRBJ1-1, with 10 bases identical to TRBD1. The CDR3 consists of 16 residues. Germline V gene lookup returns CDR1 MGHRA and CDR2 YSYEKL. The CDR3 protein is CASRQGQGVLNTEAFF. In nucleotides, the CDR3 is TGCGCCAGCAGGCAAGGACAGGGGGTGTTAAACACTGAAGCTTTCTTT.

The gene calls are TRBV23-1 and TRBJ2-5; D is possibly TRBD1 (5 bases). TRBV23-1 is noted as an ORF with a role that remains uncertain. This CDR3 comprises 15 residues. Trimming shortened V by 5 bases and J by 1 base, and 14 bases separated the two germline ends. The CDR3: CASSSDTDSQETQYF. The CDR3 DNA reads as TGCGCCAGCAGTTCGGATACTGACAGCCAAGAGACCCAGTACTTC.

V and J are TRBV6-2 or TRBV6-3 and TRBJ1-5, with unresolved D. Trimming shortened V by 6 bases and J by 6 bases, and 15 bases separated the two germline ends. Germline values: CDR1 MNHEY, CDR2 SVGEGT. CDR3 length: 14 residues. CDR3 nucleotide sequence: TGTGCCAGCAGGCCAACAGAGGCTGGTCAGCCCCAGCATTTT. Protein sequence: CASRPTEAGQPQHF.

V gene TRBV18 combines with J gene TRBJ2-7, with D possibly being TRBD2 (6 bases). In germline, CDR1 is KGHSH, CDR2 LQKENI. The CDR3 is 14 amino acids. V was trimmed by 2 bases and J by 3 bases, leaving 11 bases between them. The CDR3: CASSPTGSGYEQYF. The CDR3, as DNA: TGTGCCAGCTCACCAACCGGGAGTGGCTACGAGCAGTACTTC.

This rearrangement joins TRBV10-1 to TRBJ1-2; D unresolved. The CDR3 runs 13 residues. V was cut by 1 base and J by 2 bases, with 5 bases left in between. Per the germline V gene, CDR1 is WNHNN and CDR2 is SYGVQD (reference sequence). DNA for the CDR3: TGCGCCAGCAGTGAGTGGGGAAACTATGGCTACACCTTC. This encodes CASSEWGNYGYTF.

V is TRBV23-1 and J is TRBJ2-7; tentatively, D is TRBD1 (5 bases). TRBV23-1 is an ORF, with its function uncertain. The CDR3 contains 14 residues. Trimming removed 0 bases from V and 6 bases from J, with 12 bases in between. The CDR3 is CASSQSSQGCEQYF. Written as DNA, the CDR3 is TGCGCCAGCAGTCAATCTTCTCAGGGATGCGAGCAGTACTTC.

This clonotype occurred a few times. This rearrangement joins TRBV20-1 to TRBJ1-6, with D unclear. Germline V gives CDR1 DFQATT, CDR2 SNEGSKA (reference sequence). Trimming took off 5 bases at V and 12 bases at J, with 23 bases between the two ends. The CDR3 is 15 residues long. The CDR3 region is CSALLAAAFERPLHF. The CDR3 DNA follows: TGCAGTGCTCTACTCGCGGCAGCCTTCGAGAGACCCCTCCACTTT.

The genes are TRBV5-4 and TRBJ2-5, with D perhaps TRBD2 (6 bases). The germline gives CDR1 SGHNT, CDR2 YYREEE (reference sequence). V lost 1 base and J 2 bases, leaving 9 bases between the germline ends. This CDR3 spans 14 amino acids. This CDR3 is CASSLFGTQETQYF. The DNA for the CDR3 is TGTGCCAGCAGCTTGTTCGGGACTCAAGAGACCCAGTACTTC.

Only a few counts were recorded for this clonotype. The chain couples TRBV19 to TRBJ1-1, with D perhaps TRBD1 (5 bases). Germline loops: CDR1 LNHDA, CDR2 SQIVND (reference sequence). Trimming removed 6 bases from V and 7 bases from J, with 15 bases in between. This CDR3 is built from 13 residues. The CDR3 region has the DNA TGTGCCAGTAGCTTACGAGGGACGGATGAAGCTTTCTTT. Amino acids: CASSLRGTDEAFF. Using reference TRBV19 and TRBJ1-1 for the parts outside the CDR3, the full variable domain is DGGITQSPKYLFRKEGQNVTLSCEQNLNHDAMYWYRQDPGQGLRLIYYSQIVNDFQKGDIAEGYSVSREKKESFPLTVTSAQKNPTAFYLCASSLRGTDEAFFGQGTRLTVV.

V is TRBV6-2 or TRBV6-3 and J is TRBJ1-5; D call uncertain. The V gene's germline CDR1 is MNHEY and CDR2 SVGEGT. The CDR3 loop spans 14 amino acids. V was trimmed by 5 bases and J by 4 bases, leaving 12 bases between them. CDR3 in amino acids: CASSNLNMNQPQHF. DNA for the CDR3: TGTGCCAGCAGTAACCTAAACATGAATCAGCCCCAGCATTTT.

This rearrangement joins TRBV12-1 to TRBJ2-2; the table names TRBD1, a call not compared with the DNA. TRBV12-1 is reported as a pseudogene. This CDR3 contains 14 residues. The CDR3, as DNA: TGTGCCAGCAGGGGACAGGAGCCGACCGGGGAGCTGTTTTTT. Translating gives CASRGQEPTGELFF.

The J gene is TRBJ1-2, the V gene TRBV2; perhaps TRBD1 as D (5 bases). Germline V gene data show CDR1 as SNHLY and CDR2 as FYNNEI. This CDR3 comprises 12 residues. Trimming left V 5 bases short and J 6 bases short, with 10 bases between. For the CDR3, the DNA is TGTGCCAGCAGTTTTGACAGTAATGGCTACACCTTC. Translated, it gives CASSFDSNGYTF. Filled out from reference TRBV2 and TRBJ1-2, the complete variable domain reads EPEVTQTPSHQVTQMGQEVILRCVPISNHLYFYWYRQILGQKVEFLVSFYNNEISEKSEIFDDQFSVERPDGSNFTLKIRSTKLEDSAMYFCASSFDSNGYTFGSGTRLTVV.

The chain is built from TRBV23-1 and TRBJ2-7; the D is unclear. TRBV23-1 is recorded as an ORF, its role being uncertain. Trimming cost V 4 bases and J 3 bases, with 7 bases left between them. The CDR3 has 12 amino acids. CDR3 sequence reads: CASSPSYYEQYF. In nucleotides, the CDR3 is TGCGCCAGCAGTCCGTCATACTACGAGCAGTACTTC.

The chain links TRBV7-8 to TRBJ1-3; no definite D call. Looked up from germline, CDR1 is SGHVS and CDR2 is FQNEAQ. V was pared by 5 bases and J by 0 bases, with 11 bases between. The CDR3 has 15 residues. The CDR3 DNA reads as TGTGCCAGCAGCCTCTCAGACATCTCTGGAAACACCATATATTTT. It specifies CASSLSDISGNTIYF.

The gene calls are TRBV19 and TRBJ1-4; a weak D match, TRBD1 (5 bases). This CDR3 region has 14 residues. Trimming cost V 6 bases and J 8 bases, with 16 bases left between them. Germline V gene sequence: CDR1 LNHDA, CDR2 SQIVND (reference sequence). The CDR3 loop is CASSRRQGREKLFF. The CDR3 nucleotides read TGTGCCAGTAGCCGTCGCCAGGGAAGGGAAAAACTGTTTTTT.

J is TRBJ1-1 and V is TRBV7-2; no clear D gene. CDR1 and CDR2 from the germline V gene are SGHTA and FQGNSA. The ends were cut back, 3 bases at V and 4 bases at J, with 12 bases in the middle. This CDR3 region has 14 residues. CDR3 sequence reads: CASSLRLGFTEAFF. The CDR3 region has the DNA TGTGCCAGCAGCTTGAGGTTAGGTTTCACTGAAGCTTTCTTT.

The chain carries TRBV5-1 and TRBJ1-2; tentatively, D is TRBD1 (6 bases). Trimming removed 5 bases from V and 1 base from J, with 21 bases in between. CDR3 length: 17 amino acids. In germline, CDR1 is SGHRS, CDR2 YFSETQ. This CDR3 reads CASSPTAGQQFNYGYTF. The DNA for the CDR3 is TGCGCCAGCAGTCCAACCGCTGGACAGCAATTTAACTATGGCTACACCTTC.

This chain connects TRBV19 to TRBJ1-1; D is ambiguous. Deletions cut 3 bases from V and 5 bases from J, with 13 bases between. The CDR3 covers 14 residues. Germline V CDR1 and CDR2: LNHDA, SQIVND (reference sequence). Here the CDR3 DNA reads TGTGCCAGTAGTATTAAGCAGGAGGTGACTGAAGCTTTCTTT. It encodes CASSIKQEVTEAFF.

This chain uses TRBV19 with TRBJ1-1; TRBD1 matches at 8 bases. In germline, CDR1 is LNHDA, CDR2 SQIVND (reference sequence). V gave up 3 bases and J gave up 4 bases; unmatched junction bases: 4. The CDR3 has 14 amino acids. CDR3 residues: CASSITGGSTEAFF. The DNA for the CDR3 is TGTGCCAGTAGTATCACAGGGGGGAGCACTGAAGCTTTCTTT. Combining the CDR3 with reference TRBV19 and TRBJ1-1 gives the whole variable domain DGGITQSPKYLFRKEGQNVTLSCEQNLNHDAMYWYRQDPGQGLRLIYYSQIVNDFQKGDIAEGYSVSREKKESFPLTVTSAQKNPTAFYLCASSITGGSTEAFFGQGTRLTVV.

This rearrangement joins TRBV5-4 to TRBJ1-1; 7 nucleotides line up with TRBD1. The CDR3 extends over 15 amino acids. Germline loops: CDR1 SGHNT, CDR2 YYREEE (reference sequence). J lost 1 base, V lost 4 bases, and 7 bases had no gene match. This chain's CDR3 is CASSRGTETNTEAFF. The DNA of the CDR3 is TGTGCCAGCAGCCGCGGGACAGAGACGAACACTGAAGCTTTCTTT.

This clonotype has just a few counts. The V and J genes are TRBV7-2 and TRBJ2-2, with TRBD2 as a possible D gene (7 bases). This CDR3 is built from 16 residues. Trimming took off 1 base at V and 3 bases at J, with 12 bases between the two ends. Germline values: CDR1 SGHTA, CDR2 FQGNSA. The chain's CDR3 is CASSLGGGQDTGELFF. The CDR3 nucleotides are TGTGCCAGCAGCTTAGGGGGGGGGCAAGACACCGGGGAGCTGTTTTTT.

V gene TRBV19 combines with J gene TRBJ1-2, with D possibly matching TRBD1 (5 bases). This CDR3 is built from 14 residues. Trimming cost V 7 bases and J 5 bases, with 17 bases left between them. Germline lookup yields CDR1 LNHDA and CDR2 SQIVND (reference sequence). The CDR3 reads CASNSLIGGYGYTF. The CDR3 coding sequence is TGTGCCAGTAATTCCTTGATCGGGGGGTATGGCTACACCTTC.